The next 6 T cell receptor beta chains were all read from a single sample in a study of OX40 agonist ivuxolimab in advanced cancers. Assay used: immunoSEQ multiplex PCR; TCRdb lists only in-frame clones, some missing. This table holds 4,500 to 7,000 clones, roughly 70% found once. The source was CD4+ or CD8+ T cells sorted from blood, collected in a trial of the OX40 agonist ivuxolimab. Every receptor here comes from an adult with an advanced solid tumor such as melanoma, head and neck, liver or kidney cancer.

The rearrangement uses TRBV29-1 and TRBJ2-3; 8 bases are shared with TRBD2. In germline, CDR1 is SQVTM, CDR2 ANQGSEA. With V trimmed by 6 bases and J by 6 bases, 5 bases remained unmatched. The CDR3 is 12 amino acids. In nucleotides, the CDR3 is TGCAGCGTGCCTAGCGGGCGGGATACGCAGTATTTT. Protein product: CSVPSGRDTQYF.

A few counts support this clone. The chain has TRBV5-4 and TRBJ1-3; no definite D call. V was cut by 4 bases and J by 3 bases, with 11 bases left in between. The V gene's germline CDR1 is SGHNT and CDR2 YYREEE (reference sequence). The CDR3 runs to 14 residues. The CDR3 sequence: CASSVSFNGNTIYF. The CDR3 nucleotides are TGTGCCAGCAGCGTCTCCTTTAATGGAAACACCATATATTTT.

This rearrangement joins TRBV7-9 to TRBJ2-1; D unclear. The length of the CDR3 is 16 residues. Germline-derived CDR1 and CDR2 are SEHNR and FQNEAQ (reference sequence). The V and J ends lost 0 bases and 3 bases respectively, with 12 bases between them. The CDR3 DNA reads as TGTGCCAGCAGCTTAGCTGTCACTTTGGACTACAATGAGCAGTTCTTC. Encoded protein: CASSLAVTLDYNEQFF.

This clone was detected a few times. The chain links TRBV9 to TRBJ2-3; D is possibly TRBD2 (7 bases). The V and J ends lost 0 bases and 3 bases respectively, with 14 bases between them. Germline CDR1 SGDLS, CDR2 YYNGEE. The CDR3 is made up of 16 amino acids. The CDR3 sequence: CASSVGGGGWTDTQYF. CDR3 nucleotides: TGTGCCAGCAGCGTAGGAGGGGGGGGCTGGACAGATACGCAGTATTTT. The variable domain in full, completed from reference TRBV9 and TRBJ2-3, reads DSGVTQTPKHLITATGQRVTLRCSPRSGDLSVYWYQQSLDQGLQFLIQYYNGEERAKGNILERFSAQQFPDLHSELNLSSLELGDSALYFCASSVGGGGWTDTQYFGPGTRLTVL.

This clone has just a few counts. CDR3 nucleotides: TGTGCCAGTAGTATATTTGGGGGCTCTGAAGCTTTCTTT. Amino acid sequence: CASSIFGGSEAFF. The rearrangement uses TRBV19 and TRBJ1-1, with D perhaps TRBD1 (6 bases). V was shortened by 2 bases and J by 6 bases, with 10 bases between the two germline ends. The CDR3 loop spans 13 amino acids. Germline assignment: CDR1 LNHDA and CDR2 SQIVND (reference sequence).

This chain uses TRBV7-9 with TRBJ2-1; unclear D gene. V lost 5 bases and J lost 1, with 9 bases in between. The CDR3 consists of 14 residues. Germline CDR1 and CDR2: SEHNR and FQNEAQ (reference sequence). In nucleotides, the CDR3 is TGTGCCAGCAGCCCTAAGGGATCCTACAATGAGCAGTTCTTC. It encodes CASSPKGSYNEQFF.